The text below deals with one T cell receptor (beta chain). What it binds is not known. This sample is drawn from a study of cytomegalovirus exposure and HLA in healthy donors. General study results and limits: The presence/absence work took it that sequencing depth was about the same across donors. Among donors in an Asian-associated ancestry cluster, a later analysis reportedly found fewer N-insertions than the roughly 700-donor mean. Both high specificity and high sensitivity reportedly marked the classifier's diagnosis of cytomegalovirus status.

Primers for the PCR totalled 60 Vbeta and 13 Jbeta. The method was immunoSEQ multiplex PCR; TCRdb's version includes in-frame clones alone and lacks a portion of them. The profile shows roughly 140,000 clones, roughly 80% of them singletons. The CDR3 totals 17 residues. Trimming pared 2 bases from V and 4 bases from J, leaving 17 bases between. The germline V gene encodes CDR1 SGHVS and CDR2 FNYEAQ. This receptor was taken from a man aged 25-45 years in good health and CMV-seropositive. Sequenced input: PBMCs. The genes are TRBV7-6 and TRBJ2-2; a possible D gene is TRBD2 (6 bases). The DNA of the CDR3 is TGTGCCAGCAGCTTAAAGTTGCGGGGTGACTCCACCGGGGAGCTGTTTTTT. Amino acids: CASSLKLRGDSTGELFF.